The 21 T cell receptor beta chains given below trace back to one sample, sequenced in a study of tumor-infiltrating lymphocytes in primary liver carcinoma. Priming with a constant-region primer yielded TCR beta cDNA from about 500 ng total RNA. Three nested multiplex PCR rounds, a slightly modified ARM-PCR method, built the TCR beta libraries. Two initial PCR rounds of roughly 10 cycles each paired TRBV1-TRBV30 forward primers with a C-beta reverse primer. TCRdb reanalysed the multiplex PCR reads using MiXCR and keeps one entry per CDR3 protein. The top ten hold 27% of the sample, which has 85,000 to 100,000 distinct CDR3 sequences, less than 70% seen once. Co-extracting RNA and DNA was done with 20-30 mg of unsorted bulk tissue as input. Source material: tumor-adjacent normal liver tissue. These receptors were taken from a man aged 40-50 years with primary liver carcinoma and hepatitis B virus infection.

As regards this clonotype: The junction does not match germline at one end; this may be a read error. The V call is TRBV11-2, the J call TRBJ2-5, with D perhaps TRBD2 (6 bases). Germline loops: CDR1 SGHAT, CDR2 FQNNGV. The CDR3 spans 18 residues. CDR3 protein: CASGLRPGLTAYQETHYF. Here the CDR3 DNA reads TGTGCCAGCGGCTTACGTCCTGGACTAACGGCGTACCAAGAGACCCATTACTTC.

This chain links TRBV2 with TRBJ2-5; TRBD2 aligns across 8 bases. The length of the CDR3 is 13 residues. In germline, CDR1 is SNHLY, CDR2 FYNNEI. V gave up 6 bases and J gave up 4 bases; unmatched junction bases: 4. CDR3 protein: CASRQAGGETQYF. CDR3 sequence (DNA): TGTGCCAGCAGGCAGGCGGGAGGAGAGACCCAGTACTTC.

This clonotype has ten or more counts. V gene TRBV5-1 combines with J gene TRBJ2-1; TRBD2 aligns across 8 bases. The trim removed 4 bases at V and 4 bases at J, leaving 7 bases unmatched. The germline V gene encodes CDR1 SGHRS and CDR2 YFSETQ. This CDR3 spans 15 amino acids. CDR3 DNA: TGCGCCAGCAGCCCCGGGGTAGCGGGGTACAATGAGCAGTTCTTC. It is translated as CASSPGVAGYNEQFF.

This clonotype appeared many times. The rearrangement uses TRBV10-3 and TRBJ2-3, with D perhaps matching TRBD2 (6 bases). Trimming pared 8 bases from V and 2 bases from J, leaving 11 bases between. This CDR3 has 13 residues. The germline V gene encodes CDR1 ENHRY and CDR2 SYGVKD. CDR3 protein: CAIAGSLTDTQYF. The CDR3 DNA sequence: TGTGCCATCGCCGGGAGCCTCACAGATACGCAGTATTTT.

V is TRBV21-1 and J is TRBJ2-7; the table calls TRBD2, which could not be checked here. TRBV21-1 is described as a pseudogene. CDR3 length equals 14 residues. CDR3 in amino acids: CASTKWAPNYEQYF. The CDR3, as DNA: TGTGCCAGCACCAAATGGGCCCCGAACTACGAGCAGTACTTC.

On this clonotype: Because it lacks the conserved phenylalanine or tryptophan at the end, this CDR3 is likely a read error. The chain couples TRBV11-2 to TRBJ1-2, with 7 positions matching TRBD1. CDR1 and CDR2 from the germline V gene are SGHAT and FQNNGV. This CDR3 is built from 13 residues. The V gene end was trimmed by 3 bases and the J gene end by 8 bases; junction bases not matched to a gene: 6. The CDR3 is CASSFDRAGGYTL. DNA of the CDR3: TGTGCCAGCAGCTTTGACAGGGCAGGGGGCTACACCTTA.

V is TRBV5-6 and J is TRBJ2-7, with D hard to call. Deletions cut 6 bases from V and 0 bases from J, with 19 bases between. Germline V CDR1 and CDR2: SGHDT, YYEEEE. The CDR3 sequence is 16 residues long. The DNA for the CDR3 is TGTGCCAGCAACTTCCTGAACGACTTCAGCTCCTACGAGCAGTACTTC. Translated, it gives CASNFLNDFSSYEQYF. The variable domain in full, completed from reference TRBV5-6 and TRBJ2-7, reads DAGVTQSPTHLIKTRGQQVTLRCSPKSGHDTVSWYQQALGQGPQFIFQYYEEEERQRGNFPDRFSGHQFPNYSSELNVNALLLGDSALYLCASNFLNDFSSYEQYFGPGTRLTVT.

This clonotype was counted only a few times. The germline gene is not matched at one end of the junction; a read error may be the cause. DNA for the CDR3: TGTGCCAGAAGTTACTCATCCAGCGGGAGGGCCTACGGGGATGAGCAATTCTTC. As protein: CARSYSSSGRAYGDEQFF. The chain recombines TRBV6-2 or TRBV6-3 with TRBJ2-1; 10 bases fit TRBD2. Germline CDR1 reads MNHEY; CDR2 reads SVGEGT. This CDR3 region has 18 residues.

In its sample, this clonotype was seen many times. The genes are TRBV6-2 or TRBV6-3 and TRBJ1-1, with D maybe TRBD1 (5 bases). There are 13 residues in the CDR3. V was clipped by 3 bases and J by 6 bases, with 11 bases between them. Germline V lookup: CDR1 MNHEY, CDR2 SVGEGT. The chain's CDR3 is CASSYLGEPEAFF. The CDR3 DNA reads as TGTGCCAGCAGTTATCTAGGGGAACCTGAAGCTTTCTTT.

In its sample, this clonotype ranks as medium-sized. CDR3: CASSLSPLADTQYF. The CDR3 bases are TGTGCCAGCAGCTTATCTCCCCTAGCGGATACGCAGTATTTT. The chain carries TRBV11-1 and TRBJ2-3; D perhaps matches TRBD2 (6 bases). V lost 2 bases and J lost 6, with 12 bases in between. In germline, CDR1 is SGHAT, CDR2 FQDESV (reference sequence). This CDR3 region has 14 residues.

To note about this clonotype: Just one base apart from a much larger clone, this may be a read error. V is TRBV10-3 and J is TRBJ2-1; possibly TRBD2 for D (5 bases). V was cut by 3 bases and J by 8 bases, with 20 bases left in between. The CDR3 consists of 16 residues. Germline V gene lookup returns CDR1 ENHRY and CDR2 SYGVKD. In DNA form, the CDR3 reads TGTGCCATCAGTGACTTCGGCAACCGGGATCTCGATGAGCAGTTCTTC. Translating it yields CAISDFGNRDLDEQFF.

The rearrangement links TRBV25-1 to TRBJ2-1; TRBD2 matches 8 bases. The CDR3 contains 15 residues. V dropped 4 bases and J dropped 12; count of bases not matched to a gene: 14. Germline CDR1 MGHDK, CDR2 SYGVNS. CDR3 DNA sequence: TGTGCCAGCAGTGGGGGACTAGTGGGAGGGCCGTGGCAGTTCTTC. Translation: CASSGGLVGGPWQFF.

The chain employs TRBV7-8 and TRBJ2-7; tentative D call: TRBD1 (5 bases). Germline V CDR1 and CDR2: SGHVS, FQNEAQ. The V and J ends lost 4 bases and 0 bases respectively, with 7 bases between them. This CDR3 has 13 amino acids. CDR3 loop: CASSYDSSYEQYF. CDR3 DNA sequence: TGTGCCAGCAGCTATGACAGCTCCTACGAGCAGTACTTC.

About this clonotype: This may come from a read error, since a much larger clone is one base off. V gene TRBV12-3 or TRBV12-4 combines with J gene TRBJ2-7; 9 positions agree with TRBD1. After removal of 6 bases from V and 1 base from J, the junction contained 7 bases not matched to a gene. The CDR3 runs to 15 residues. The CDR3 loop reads CASSPRTGVSYEQYF. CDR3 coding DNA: TGTGCCAGCAGCCCCAGGACAGGGGTTTCCTACGAGCAGTACTTC.

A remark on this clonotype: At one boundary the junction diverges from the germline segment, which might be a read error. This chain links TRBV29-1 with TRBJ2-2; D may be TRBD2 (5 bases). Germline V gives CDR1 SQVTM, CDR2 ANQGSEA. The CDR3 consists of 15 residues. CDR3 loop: CIVEDAEGAPGELFF. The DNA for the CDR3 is TGCATCGTTGAAGACGCCGAGGGAGCCCCCGGGGAGCTGTTTTTC.

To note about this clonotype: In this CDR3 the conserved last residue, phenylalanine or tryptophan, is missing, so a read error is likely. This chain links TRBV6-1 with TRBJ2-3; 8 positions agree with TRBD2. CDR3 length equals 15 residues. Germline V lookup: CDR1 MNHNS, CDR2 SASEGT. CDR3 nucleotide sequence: TGTGCCAGCAGTGGGACTAGCCACGGCACAGATACACAGTATTTG. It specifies CASSGTSHGTDTQYL.

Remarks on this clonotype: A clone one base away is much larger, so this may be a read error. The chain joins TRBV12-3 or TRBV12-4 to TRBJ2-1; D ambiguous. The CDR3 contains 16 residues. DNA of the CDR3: TGTGTCAGCAGTCTCTGGAGCCTGGGCAGGACCAATGAGCAGTTCTTC. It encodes CVSSLWSLGRTNEQFF.

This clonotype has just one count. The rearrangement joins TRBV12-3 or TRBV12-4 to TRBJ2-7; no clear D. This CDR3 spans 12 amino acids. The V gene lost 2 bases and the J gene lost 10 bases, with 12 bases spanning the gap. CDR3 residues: CASSLPYGDQYF. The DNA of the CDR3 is TGTGCCAGCAGTTTACCATACGGCGATCAGTACTTC.

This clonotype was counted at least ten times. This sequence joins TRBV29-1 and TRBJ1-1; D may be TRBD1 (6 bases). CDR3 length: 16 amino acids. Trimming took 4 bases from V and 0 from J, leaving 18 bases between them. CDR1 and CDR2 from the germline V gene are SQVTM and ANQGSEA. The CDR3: CSVGGARDIMNTEAFF. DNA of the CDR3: TGCAGCGTTGGTGGGGCCAGGGACATTATGAACACTGAAGCTTTCTTT.

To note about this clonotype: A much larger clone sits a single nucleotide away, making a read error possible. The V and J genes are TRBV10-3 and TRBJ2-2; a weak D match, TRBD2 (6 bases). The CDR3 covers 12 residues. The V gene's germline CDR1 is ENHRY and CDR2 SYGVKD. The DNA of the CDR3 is TGTGACATCCAAAGCGGGACCGGGGAGCTGTTTTTT. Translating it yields CDIQSGTGELFF.

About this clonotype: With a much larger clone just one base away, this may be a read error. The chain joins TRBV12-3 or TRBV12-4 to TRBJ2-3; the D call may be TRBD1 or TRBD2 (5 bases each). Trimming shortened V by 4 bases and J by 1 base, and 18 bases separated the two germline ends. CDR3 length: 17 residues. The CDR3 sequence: CASSSLSPGAGTDTQYF. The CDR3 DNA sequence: TGTGCCAGCAGTTCCCTTTCTCCCGGGGCGGGCACAGATACGCAGTATTTT.